Given below is one T cell receptor beta chain in context. This record belongs to a study of cytomegalovirus exposure and HLA in healthy donors. The PCR ran on 60 Vbeta and 13 Jbeta primers. Sequencing was performed with immunoSEQ multiplex PCR; in TCRdb, only in-frame clones are kept and a portion is missing. The sample has 200,000 to 300,000 clones; 84% are singletons. Germline V gives CDR1 ENHRY, CDR2 SYGVKD. The CDR3 loop spans 18 amino acids. Trimming cost V 3 bases and J 0 bases; bases outside gene matches: 11. Sequencing input: PBMCs. This TCR was recovered from a woman in her 40s in good health and CMV-seropositive. This sequence joins TRBV10-3 and TRBJ2-3, with 8 bases that match TRBD2. Written as DNA, the CDR3 is TGTGCCATCAGTGACCGAAGCGACGGGAGGGATAGCACAGATACGCAGTATTTT. Its protein product is CAISDRSDGRDSTDTQYF.